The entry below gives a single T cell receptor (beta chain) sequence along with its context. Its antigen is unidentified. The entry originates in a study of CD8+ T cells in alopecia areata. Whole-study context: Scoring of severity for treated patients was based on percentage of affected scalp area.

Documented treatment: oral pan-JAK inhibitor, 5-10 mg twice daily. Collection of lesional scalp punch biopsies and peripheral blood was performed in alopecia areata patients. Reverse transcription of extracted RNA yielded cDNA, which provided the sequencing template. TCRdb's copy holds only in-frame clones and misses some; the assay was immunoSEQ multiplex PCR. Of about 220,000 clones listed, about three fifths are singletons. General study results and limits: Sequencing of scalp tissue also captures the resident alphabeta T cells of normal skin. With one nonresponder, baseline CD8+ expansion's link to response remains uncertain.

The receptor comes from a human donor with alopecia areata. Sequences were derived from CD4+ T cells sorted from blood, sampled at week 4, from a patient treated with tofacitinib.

The DNA for the CDR3 is TGCAGCGTGGGGGAATTCGGTGGCTACACCTTC. Translation: CSVGEFGGYTF. The chain couples TRBV29-1 to TRBJ1-2; D might be TRBD1 (5 bases). Germline V lookup: CDR1 SQVTM, CDR2 ANQGSEA. The CDR3 is made up of 11 amino acids. Trimming left V 6 bases short and J 7 bases short, with 12 bases between.